In its sample, the clone carrying this TCR beta chain was seen a few times. What it binds is unknown. The data belong to a study of post-analysis software for immune sequencing data. Study details: Multiple sclerosis in the patients followed relapsing-remitting, secondary progressive and progressive-relapsing courses. Findings of the study overall: Roughly five TRBV segments were significantly more frequent in patients than in controls. TRBV5-6, TRBV5-1 and TRBV20-1 were among these segments.

The germline V gene encodes CDR1 PRHDT and CDR2 FYEKMQ (reference sequence). The CDR3 runs to 14 residues. Trimming removed 0 bases at V and 9 bases at J, with 15 bases between. Unique molecular identifiers had been added to the TCR beta cDNA libraries. TCRdb reprocessed the PCR reads with MiXCR, giving one entry per CDR3 protein. The sample shows around 710,000 distinct CDR3 sequences, 46% of them seen only once. The origin of this receptor is a girl aged 5-17 years with multiple sclerosis. The rearrangement uses TRBV13 and TRBJ2-7, with D possibly called TRBD1 or TRBD2 (6 bases each). The sample comprised blood. The CDR3, as DNA: TGTGCCAGCAGCTTAGGGACAGGCGGGGATAGGCAGTACTTC. The encoded protein is CASSLGTGGDRQYF.